The clone carrying this TCR beta chain appeared a single time. Seattle patients were enrolled during active infection and followed longitudinally. The data belong to a study of blood T cell repertoires in COVID-19. Whole-study context: Samples representing acute and convalescent COVID-19 were sourced from the United States, Italy and Spain. Sources were T cells, B-cell-depleted T cells, or PBMCs; the material itself was cDNA or gDNA.

CDR3 length: 12 residues. Trimming pared 5 bases from V and 9 bases from J, leaving 13 bases between. Per the germline V gene, CDR1 is MDHEN and CDR2 is SYDVKM. Some clones are missing from TCRdb's copy, which holds only in-frame ones; the method was immunoSEQ multiplex PCR. The sample includes 150,000 to 200,000 clones, around 76% of them seen just once. The V and J genes are TRBV28 and TRBJ1-2, with D perhaps matching TRBD1 (5 bases). The TCR sequence derives from a woman aged 55-70 years with COVID-19, enrolled during active disease. What was sequenced was peripheral blood. CDR3 nucleotide sequence: TGTGCCAGCAGTGGGGGGGGAAGGAGCTACACCTTC. This gives the protein CASSGGGRSYTF.